This passage covers 10 T cell receptor beta chains from one sample sequenced in a study of T cells in Graves' hyperthyroidism and ophthalmopathy. RNA transcripts provided the source from which TCR beta CDR3 regions were amplified. The HTBI primer set was used in a first-round RT-PCR of the TCR CDR3. TCRdb reanalysed the multiplex PCR reads using MiXCR and keeps one entry per CDR3 protein. The sample shows roughly 560,000 distinct CDR3 sequences, approximately 14% of them seen only once. The sample taken for sequencing was blood. The source is a woman aged 40 to 49 with Graves' ophthalmopathy.

The rearrangement joins TRBV24-1 to TRBJ1-5; no clear D gene. The CDR3 is 14 residues long. The germline CDR1 and CDR2 sequences are KGHDR and SFDVKD. Trimming shortened V by 6 bases and J by 7 bases, and 15 bases separated the two germline ends. In nucleotides, the CDR3 is TGTGCCACCAGTAGCCGAAACCCCTTACAGCCCCAGCATTTT. Protein sequence: CATSSRNPLQPQHF.

Ten or more counts support this clonotype. J is TRBJ2-2 and V is TRBV6-5; D gene uncertain. V was cut by 2 bases and J by 6 bases, with 7 bases left in between. From germline, CDR1 is MNHEY and CDR2 SVGAGI. The length of the CDR3 is 13 residues. The CDR3 nucleotides read TGTGCCAGCAGTTACGGTGTGGCCGGGGAGCTGTTTTTT. Translating it yields CASSYGVAGELFF.

This clonotype was counted ten times or more. The chain employs TRBV12-3 or TRBV12-4 and TRBJ2-7; TRBD2 matches at 12 bases. The V and J ends lost 2 bases and 6 bases, in that order; junction bases with no gene match: 5. This CDR3 has 15 amino acids. CDR3 sequence reads: CASSLSSGRAIEQYF. The DNA of the CDR3 is TGTGCCAGCAGTTTATCTAGCGGGAGGGCCATCGAGCAGTACTTC.

This clonotype was counted at least ten times. The chain has TRBV29-1 and TRBJ2-7; 7 bases agree with TRBD1. Germline CDR1 SQVTM, CDR2 ANQGSEA. Trimming cost V 5 bases and J 4 bases; bases outside gene matches: 14. The CDR3 covers 15 residues. The CDR3 loop is CSVWAQGERAYEQYF. The CDR3 DNA reads TGCAGCGTTTGGGCCCAGGGGGAAAGGGCGTACGAGCAGTACTTC.

This clonotype was counted many times. J is TRBJ1-1 and V is TRBV6-5, with D possibly matching TRBD1 (5 bases). The CDR3 covers 15 residues. Deletions cut 4 bases from V and 0 bases from J, with 12 bases between. Germline-derived CDR1 and CDR2 are MNHEY and SVGAGI. The CDR3 loop reads CASSFSTALNTEAFF. CDR3 bases: TGTGCCAGCAGTTTCTCGACAGCCTTGAACACTGAAGCTTTCTTT.

This clonotype was seen only a few times. J is TRBJ1-1 and V is TRBV7-9; tentatively, D is TRBD1 (5 bases). The V end was cut by 5 bases, the J end by 6 bases, with 13 bases between. CDR1 and CDR2 (germline): SEHNR, FQNEAQ (reference sequence). The CDR3 runs to 13 residues. CDR3 amino acids: CASSPTRGAEAFF. In DNA, the CDR3 is TGTGCCAGCAGCCCCACCCGGGGCGCTGAAGCTTTCTTT. The complete variable domain, with remaining parts taken from reference TRBV7-9 and TRBJ1-1, reads DTGVSQNPRHKITKRGQNVTFRCDPISEHNRLYWYRQTLGQGPEFLTYFQNEAQLEKSRLLSDRFSAERPKGSFSTLEIQRTEQGDSAMYLCASSPTRGAEAFFGQGTRLTVV.

This clonotype occurred many times. The chain carries TRBV6-1 and TRBJ2-4; TRBD1 might be the D (5 bases). The ends were cut back, 0 bases at V and 8 bases at J, with 20 bases in the middle. This CDR3 is built from 17 residues. CDR1 is MNHNS, CDR2 SASEGT, per germline. CDR3 region: CASSEAQRAGWADIQYF. In DNA, the CDR3 is TGTGCCAGCAGTGAAGCCCAAAGGGCAGGGTGGGCCGACATTCAGTACTTC.

The chain has TRBV3-1 and TRBJ1-1, with 8 bases that match TRBD1. CDR1 and CDR2 from the germline V gene are LGHDT and YNNKEL (reference sequence). This CDR3 comprises 13 residues. The V segment lost 8 bases and the J segment 6 bases; nucleotides outside the gene matches: 8. DNA of the CDR3: TGTGCCAGCTCCCAGGGGGCCTCGGCTGAAGCTTTCTTT. Amino acids: CASSQGASAEAFF.

Ten or more counts support this clonotype. V is TRBV6-5 and J is TRBJ1-1; D is possibly TRBD1 (5 bases). Trimming cost V 4 bases and J 0 bases, with 12 bases left between them. The CDR3 contains 15 residues. Germline V gives CDR1 MNHEY, CDR2 SVGAGI. This CDR3 is CASSSQALMNTEAFF. In DNA form, the CDR3 reads TGTGCCAGCAGTTCACAGGCTTTGATGAACACTGAAGCTTTCTTT.

This clonotype was counted at least ten times. The genes are TRBV4-2 and TRBJ2-2, with unresolved D. Per germline, CDR1 LGHNA and CDR2 YNFKEQ. The CDR3 covers 15 residues. V lost 0 bases and J 7 bases, leaving 12 bases between the germline ends. The CDR3 DNA follows: TGTGCCAGCAGCCAAGACTATCTGGGTGGCGGGGAGCTGTTTTTT. Translation gives CASSQDYLGGGELFF.